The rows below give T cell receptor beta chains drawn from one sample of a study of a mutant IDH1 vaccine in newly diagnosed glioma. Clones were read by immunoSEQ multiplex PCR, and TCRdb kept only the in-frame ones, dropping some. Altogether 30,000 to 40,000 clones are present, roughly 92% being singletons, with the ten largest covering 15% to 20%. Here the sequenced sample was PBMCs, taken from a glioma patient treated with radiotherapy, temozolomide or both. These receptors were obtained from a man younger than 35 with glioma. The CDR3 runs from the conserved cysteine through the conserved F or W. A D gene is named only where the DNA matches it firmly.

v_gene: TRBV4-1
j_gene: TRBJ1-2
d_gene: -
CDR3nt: TGCGCCAGCAGCCAAGGGAGAGGGGGCTATGGCTACACCTTC
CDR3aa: CASSQGRGGYGYTF

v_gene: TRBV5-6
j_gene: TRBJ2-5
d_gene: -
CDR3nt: TGTGCCAGCAGCTCCACAGAGACCCAGTACTTC
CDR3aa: CASSSTETQYF

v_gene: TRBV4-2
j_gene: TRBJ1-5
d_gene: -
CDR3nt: TGTGCCAGCAGCCAAGATCTCGTTGAGCAGCCCCAGCATTTT
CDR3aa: CASSQDLVEQPQHF

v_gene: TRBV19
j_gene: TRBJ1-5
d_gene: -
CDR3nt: TGTGCCAGTAGTATAGGGACACCTTCCTGGCCCCAGCATTTT
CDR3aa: CASSIGTPSWPQHF

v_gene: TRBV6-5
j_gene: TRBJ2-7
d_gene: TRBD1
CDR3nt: TGTGCCAGCAGATCTGACAGGGCGACCTACGAGCAGTACTTC
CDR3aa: CASRSDRATYEQYF

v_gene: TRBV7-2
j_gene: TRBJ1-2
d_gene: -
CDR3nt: TGTGCCAGCAGCTTAGGGGGGCCTCGTAGGGGCTACACCTTC
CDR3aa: CASSLGGPRRGYTF

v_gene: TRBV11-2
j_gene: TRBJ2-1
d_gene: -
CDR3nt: TGTGCCAGCAGCTTAGACGGGGCCAATGAGCAGTTCTTC
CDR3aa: CASSLDGANEQFF

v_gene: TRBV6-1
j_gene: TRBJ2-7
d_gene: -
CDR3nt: TGTGCCAGCAGGGCGGGACGTACAGTGGCCTACGAGCAGTACTTC
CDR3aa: CASRAGRTVAYEQYF

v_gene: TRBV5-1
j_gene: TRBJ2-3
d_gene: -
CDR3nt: TGCGCCAGCAGCTTGGAGGCGGGCACAGATACGCAGTATTTT
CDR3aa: CASSLEAGTDTQYF

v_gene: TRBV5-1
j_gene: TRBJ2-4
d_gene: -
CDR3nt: TGCGCCAGCAGCTTGTCAACAGACGTAGCCAAAAACATTCAGTACTTC
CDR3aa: CASSLSTDVAKNIQYF

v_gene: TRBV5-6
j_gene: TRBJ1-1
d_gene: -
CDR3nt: TGTGCCAGCAGCACCCGGGACCCAAGACCCAACACTGAAGCTTTCTTT
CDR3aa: CASSTRDPRPNTEAFF

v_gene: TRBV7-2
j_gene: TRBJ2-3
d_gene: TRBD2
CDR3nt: TGTGCCAGCAGCCCAGTGGCTAGCGGGAGAGGACCGCAGTATTTT
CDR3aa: CASSPVASGRGPQYF

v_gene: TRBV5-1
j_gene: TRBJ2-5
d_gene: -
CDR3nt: TGCGCCAGCAGCTTAATTCCAGGGCAAGAGACCCAGTACTTC
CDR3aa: CASSLIPGQETQYF

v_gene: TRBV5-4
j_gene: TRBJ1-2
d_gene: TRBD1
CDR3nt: TGTGCCAGCAGCCTATGGGGGACAGAAGGCTACACCTTC
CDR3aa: CASSLWGTEGYTF